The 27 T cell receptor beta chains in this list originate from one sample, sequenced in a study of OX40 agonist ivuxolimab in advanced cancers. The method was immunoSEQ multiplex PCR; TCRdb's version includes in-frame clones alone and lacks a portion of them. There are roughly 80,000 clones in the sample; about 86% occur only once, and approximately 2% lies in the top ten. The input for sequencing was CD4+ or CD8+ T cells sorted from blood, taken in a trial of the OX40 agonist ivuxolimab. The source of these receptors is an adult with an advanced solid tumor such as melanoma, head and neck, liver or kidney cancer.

CDR3 region: CASSEPELTREQFF. Written as DNA, the CDR3 is TGTGCCAGCAGTGAACCTGAATTGACCCGGGAGCAGTTCTTC. The chain uses TRBV25-1 and TRBJ2-1; D unclear. Trimming removed 2 bases at V and 10 bases at J, with 15 bases between. The CDR3 is made up of 14 amino acids. Germline V gene lookup returns CDR1 MGHDK and CDR2 SYGVNS.

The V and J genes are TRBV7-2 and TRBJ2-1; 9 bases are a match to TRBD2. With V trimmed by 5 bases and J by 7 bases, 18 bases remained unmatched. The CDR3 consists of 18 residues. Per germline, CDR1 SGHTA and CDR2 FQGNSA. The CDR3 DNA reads TGTGCCAGCAGCCCAGGAGGTAGCGGGGGATCCAGTTGGAATGAGCAGTTCTTC. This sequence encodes CASSPGGSGGSSWNEQFF.

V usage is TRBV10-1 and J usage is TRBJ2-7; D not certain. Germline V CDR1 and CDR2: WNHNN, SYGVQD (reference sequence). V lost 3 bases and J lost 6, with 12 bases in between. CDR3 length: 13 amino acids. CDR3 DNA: TGCGCCAGCAGTGAATTCCTTAGTGGCGAGCAGTACTTC. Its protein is CASSEFLSGEQYF.

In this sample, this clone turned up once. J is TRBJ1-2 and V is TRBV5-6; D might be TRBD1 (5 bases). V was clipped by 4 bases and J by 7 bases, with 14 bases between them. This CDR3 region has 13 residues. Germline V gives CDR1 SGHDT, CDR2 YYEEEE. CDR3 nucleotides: TGTGCCAGCAGCAGAAGGCAGGGAGGTGGCTACACCTTC. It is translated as CASSRRQGGGYTF.

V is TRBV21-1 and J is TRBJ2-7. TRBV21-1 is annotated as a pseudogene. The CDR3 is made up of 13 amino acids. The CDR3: CASSKDGIYEQYF. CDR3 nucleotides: TGTGCCAGCAGCAAAGATGGGATCTACGAGCAGTACTTC.

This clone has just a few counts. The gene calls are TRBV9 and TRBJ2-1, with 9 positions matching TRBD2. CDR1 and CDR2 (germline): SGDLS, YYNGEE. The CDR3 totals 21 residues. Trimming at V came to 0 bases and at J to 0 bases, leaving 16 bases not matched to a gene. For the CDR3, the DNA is TGTGCCAGCAGCGTAGCTGGGGGACTAGCTCTCTCGGGTGGCTCCTACAATGAGCAGTTCTTC. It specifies CASSVAGGLALSGGSYNEQFF.

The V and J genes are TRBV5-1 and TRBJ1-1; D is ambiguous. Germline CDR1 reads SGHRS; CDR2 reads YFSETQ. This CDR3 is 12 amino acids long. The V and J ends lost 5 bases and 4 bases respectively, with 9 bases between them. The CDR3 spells CASSRVGTEAFF. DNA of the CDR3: TGCGCCAGCAGTCGGGTGGGCACTGAAGCTTTCTTT.

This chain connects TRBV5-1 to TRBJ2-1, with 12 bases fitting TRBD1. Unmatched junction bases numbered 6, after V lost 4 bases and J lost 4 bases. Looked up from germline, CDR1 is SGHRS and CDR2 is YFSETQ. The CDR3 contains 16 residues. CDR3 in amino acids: CASSGGTGGPYNEQFF. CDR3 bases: TGCGCCAGCAGCGGCGGGACAGGGGGCCCTTACAATGAGCAGTTCTTC.

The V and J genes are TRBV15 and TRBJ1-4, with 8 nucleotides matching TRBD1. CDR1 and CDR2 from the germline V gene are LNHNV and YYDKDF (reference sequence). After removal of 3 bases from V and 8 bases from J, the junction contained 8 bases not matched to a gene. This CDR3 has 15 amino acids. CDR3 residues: CATSSYRTGREKLFF. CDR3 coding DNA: TGTGCCACCAGCAGCTATAGGACAGGGAGGGAAAAACTGTTTTTT.

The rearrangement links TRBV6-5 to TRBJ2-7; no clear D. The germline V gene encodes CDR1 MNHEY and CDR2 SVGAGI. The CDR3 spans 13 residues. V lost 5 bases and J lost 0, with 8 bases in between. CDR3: CASSPHGSYEQYF. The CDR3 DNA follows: TGTGCCAGCAGTCCACACGGCTCCTACGAGCAGTACTTC.

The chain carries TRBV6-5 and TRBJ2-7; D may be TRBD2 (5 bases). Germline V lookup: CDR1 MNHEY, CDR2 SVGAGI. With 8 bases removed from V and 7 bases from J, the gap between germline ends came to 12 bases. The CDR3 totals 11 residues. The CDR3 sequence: CASSSDWEQYF. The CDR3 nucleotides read TGTGCCAGCTCCTCGGACTGGGAGCAGTACTTC.

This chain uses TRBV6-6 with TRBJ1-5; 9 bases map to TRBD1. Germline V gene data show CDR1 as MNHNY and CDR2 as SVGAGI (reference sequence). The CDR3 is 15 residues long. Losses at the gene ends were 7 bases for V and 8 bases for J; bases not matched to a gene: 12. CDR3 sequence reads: CASTTGTGRIEPQHF. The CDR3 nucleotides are TGTGCCAGCACTACCGGGACAGGGAGGATTGAGCCCCAGCATTTT.

The CDR3 here is CASTPSGGGPPYEQYF. CDR3 coding DNA: TGTGCCAGCACCCCGTCGGGGGGCGGCCCCCCCTACGAGCAGTACTTC. The chain uses TRBV7-3 and TRBJ2-7; D is perhaps TRBD2 (7 bases). V shed 7 bases and J shed 2 bases, with 21 bases lying between them. The germline CDR1 and CDR2 sequences are SGHTA and FQGTGA. This CDR3 has 16 residues.

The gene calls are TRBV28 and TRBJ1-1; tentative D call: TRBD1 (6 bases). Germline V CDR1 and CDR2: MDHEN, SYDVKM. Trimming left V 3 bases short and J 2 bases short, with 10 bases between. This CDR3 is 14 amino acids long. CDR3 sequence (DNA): TGTGCCAGCAGTTTTAACAGGGTTAACACTGAAGCTTTCTTT. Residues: CASSFNRVNTEAFF.

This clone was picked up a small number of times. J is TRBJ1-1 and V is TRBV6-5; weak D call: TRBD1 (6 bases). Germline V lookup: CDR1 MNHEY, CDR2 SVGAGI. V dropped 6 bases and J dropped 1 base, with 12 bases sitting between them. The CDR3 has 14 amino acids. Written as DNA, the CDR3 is TGTGCCAGCAGCCGGACCAGGGGGAACACTGAAGCTTTCTTT. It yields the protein CASSRTRGNTEAFF.

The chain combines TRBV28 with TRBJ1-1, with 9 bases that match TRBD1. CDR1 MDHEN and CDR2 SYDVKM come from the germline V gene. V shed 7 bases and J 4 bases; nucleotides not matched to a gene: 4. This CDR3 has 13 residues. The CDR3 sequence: CASTRDRVTEAFF. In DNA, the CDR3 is TGTGCCAGCACTCGGGACAGGGTCACTGAAGCTTTCTTT.

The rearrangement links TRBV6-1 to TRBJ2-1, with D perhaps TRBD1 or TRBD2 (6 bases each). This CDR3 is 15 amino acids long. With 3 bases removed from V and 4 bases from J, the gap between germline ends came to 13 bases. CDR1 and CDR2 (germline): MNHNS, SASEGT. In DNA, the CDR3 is TGTGCCAGCAGTGAGCGGAGGGGGGCTTACAATGAGCAGTTCTTC. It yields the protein CASSERRGAYNEQFF.

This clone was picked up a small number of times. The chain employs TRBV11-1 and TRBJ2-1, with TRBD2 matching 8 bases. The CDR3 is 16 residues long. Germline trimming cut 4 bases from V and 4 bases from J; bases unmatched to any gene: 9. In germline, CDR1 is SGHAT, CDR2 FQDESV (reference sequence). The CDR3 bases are TGTGCCAGCAGCTCCCGGCGGGGGGCAGGTTACAATGAGCAGTTCTTC. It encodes CASSSRRGAGYNEQFF. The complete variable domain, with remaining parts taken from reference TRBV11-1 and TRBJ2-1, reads EAEVAQSPRYKITEKSQAVAFWCDPISGHATLYWYRQILGQGPELLVQFQDESVVDDSQLPKDRFSAERLKGVDSTLKIQPAELGDSAMYLCASSSRRGAGYNEQFFGPGTRLTVL.

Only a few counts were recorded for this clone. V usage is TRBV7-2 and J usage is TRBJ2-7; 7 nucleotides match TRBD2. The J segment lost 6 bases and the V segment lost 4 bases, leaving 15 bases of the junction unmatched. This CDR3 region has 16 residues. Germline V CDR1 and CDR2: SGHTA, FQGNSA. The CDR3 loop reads CASSSPQWRERGEQYF. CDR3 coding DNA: TGTGCCAGCAGCTCTCCGCAGTGGCGGGAGAGGGGCGAGCAGTACTTC.

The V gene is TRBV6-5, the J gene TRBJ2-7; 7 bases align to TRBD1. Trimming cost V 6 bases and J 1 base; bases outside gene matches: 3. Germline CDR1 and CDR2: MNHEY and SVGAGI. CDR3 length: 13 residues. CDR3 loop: CASSRQGSYEQYF. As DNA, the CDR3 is TGTGCCAGCAGCCGACAGGGTTCCTACGAGCAGTACTTC.

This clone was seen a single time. The CDR3 spells CASRNAGNTEAFF. CDR3 in DNA: TGTGCCAGCAGAAACGCCGGGAACACTGAAGCTTTCTTT. This chain links TRBV6-5 with TRBJ1-1; D gene unclear. The CDR3 covers 13 residues. V lost 6 bases and J lost 1, with 9 bases in between. Germline assignment: CDR1 MNHEY and CDR2 SVGAGI.

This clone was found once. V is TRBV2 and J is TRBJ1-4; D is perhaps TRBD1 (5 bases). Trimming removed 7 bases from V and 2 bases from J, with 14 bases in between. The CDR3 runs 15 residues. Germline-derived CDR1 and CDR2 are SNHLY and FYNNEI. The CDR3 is CASKREGATNEKLFF. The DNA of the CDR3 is TGTGCCAGCAAGCGGGAAGGGGCGACTAATGAAAAACTGTTTTTT. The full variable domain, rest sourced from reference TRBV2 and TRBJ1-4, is EPEVTQTPSHQVTQMGQEVILRCVPISNHLYFYWYRQILGQKVEFLVSFYNNEISEKSEIFDDQFSVERPDGSNFTLKIRSTKLEDSAMYFCASKREGATNEKLFFGSGTQLSVL.

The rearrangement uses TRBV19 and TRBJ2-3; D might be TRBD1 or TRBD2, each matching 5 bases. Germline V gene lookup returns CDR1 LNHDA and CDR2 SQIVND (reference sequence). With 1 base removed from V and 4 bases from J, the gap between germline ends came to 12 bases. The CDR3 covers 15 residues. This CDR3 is CASSIGGASADTQYF. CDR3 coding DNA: TGTGCCAGTAGTATAGGAGGGGCGTCCGCAGATACGCAGTATTTT.

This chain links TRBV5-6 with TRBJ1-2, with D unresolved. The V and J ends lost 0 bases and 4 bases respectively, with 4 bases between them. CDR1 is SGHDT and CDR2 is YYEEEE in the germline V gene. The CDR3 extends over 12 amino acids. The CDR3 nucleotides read TGTGCCAGCAGCTTGGCTGGCTATGGCTACACCTTC. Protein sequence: CASSLAGYGYTF.

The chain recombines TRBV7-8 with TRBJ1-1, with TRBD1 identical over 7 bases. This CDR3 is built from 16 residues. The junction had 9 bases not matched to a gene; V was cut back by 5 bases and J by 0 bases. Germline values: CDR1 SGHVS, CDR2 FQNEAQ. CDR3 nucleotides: TGTGCCAGCAGCCCGAGGGAGGGGGCCCTGAACACTGAAGCTTTCTTT. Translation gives CASSPREGALNTEAFF.

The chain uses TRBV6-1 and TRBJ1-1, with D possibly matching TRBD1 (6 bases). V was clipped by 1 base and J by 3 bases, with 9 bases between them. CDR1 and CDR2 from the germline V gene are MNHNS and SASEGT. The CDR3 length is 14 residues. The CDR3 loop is CASSEGNRDTEAFF. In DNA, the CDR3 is TGTGCCAGCAGTGAAGGAAACAGGGACACTGAAGCTTTCTTT.

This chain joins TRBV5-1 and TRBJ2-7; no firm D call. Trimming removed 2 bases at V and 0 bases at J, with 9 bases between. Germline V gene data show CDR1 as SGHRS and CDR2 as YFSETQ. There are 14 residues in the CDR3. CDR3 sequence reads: CASSLGVTSYEQYF. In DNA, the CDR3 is TGCGCCAGCAGCTTAGGTGTTACCTCCTACGAGCAGTACTTC.